This T cell receptor (beta chain) originates from a study of T cells in tumors after PD-1 blockade. Turning to the study itself: Some patients also took daily vismodegib 150 mg during anti-PD-1 treatment. Findings of the study overall: Roughly two fifths of tumor TCR clonotypes were also found in blood.

Genomic DNA template from tumor biopsies or peripheral blood, about 600 ng to 6,004 ng input. Assay: immunoSEQ multiplex PCR; the TCRdb copy retains only in-frame clones and omits some. Of some 48,000 clones in the sample, 75% to 80% were seen once. Germline V gene sequence: CDR1 SGHNT, CDR2 YYREEE (reference sequence). The CDR3 length is 13 residues. The ends lost 5 bases at V and 5 bases at J; junction bases unmatched: 6. Regarding this clone: Its specificity is not known.

V gene TRBV5-4 combines with J gene TRBJ1-2; TRBD1 agrees at 7 bases. The clonotype originates from a human donor with basal cell carcinoma. The specimen comprised PBMCs, sampled before anti-PD-1 treatment. Written as DNA, the CDR3 is TGTGCCAGCAGTTCCGGGACAGCATATGGCTACACCTTC. It translates to CASSSGTAYGYTF.